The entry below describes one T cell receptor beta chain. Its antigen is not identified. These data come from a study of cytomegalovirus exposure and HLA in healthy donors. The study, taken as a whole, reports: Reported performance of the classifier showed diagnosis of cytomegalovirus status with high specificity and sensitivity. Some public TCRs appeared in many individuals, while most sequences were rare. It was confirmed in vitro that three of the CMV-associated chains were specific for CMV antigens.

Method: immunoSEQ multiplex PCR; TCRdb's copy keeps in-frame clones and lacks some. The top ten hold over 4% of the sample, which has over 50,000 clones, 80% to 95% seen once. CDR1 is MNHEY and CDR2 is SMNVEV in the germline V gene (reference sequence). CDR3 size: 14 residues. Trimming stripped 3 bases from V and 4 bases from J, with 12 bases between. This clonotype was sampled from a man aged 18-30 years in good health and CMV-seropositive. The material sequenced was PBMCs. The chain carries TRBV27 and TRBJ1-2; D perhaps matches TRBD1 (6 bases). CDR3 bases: TGTGCCAGCAGTTTCGCAGGGGAAAGCTATGGCTACACCTTC. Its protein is CASSFAGESYGYTF.